This TCR beta chain was sequenced for a study of blood T cell repertoires in COVID-19. Study context: There were acute and convalescent COVID-19 samples, and they came from the United States, Italy and Spain. T cells, B-cell-depleted T cells, or PBMCs provided the cDNA or gDNA that served as material.

Original data processing: Reference gene primers were amplified, and this amplification served to estimate nucleated cell counts. Profiled with immunoSEQ multiplex PCR; TCRdb holds only in-frame clones, not every one. V and J calls and clone size are those listed in that table; D and trimming were worked out from the DNA. Of just under 20,000 clones listed, 88% are singletons. The specimen sequenced was peripheral blood. The TCR comes from a human donor in a cohort sampled during active COVID-19.

CDR3 DNA sequence: TGTGCCAGCTCGGAGGGGTCAGAGACCCAGTACTTC. Residues: CASSEGSETQYF. The chain carries TRBV12-3 or TRBV12-4 and TRBJ2-5, with D tentatively TRBD2 (6 bases). The CDR3 extends over 12 amino acids. V was cut by 8 bases and J by 4 bases, with 11 bases left in between.